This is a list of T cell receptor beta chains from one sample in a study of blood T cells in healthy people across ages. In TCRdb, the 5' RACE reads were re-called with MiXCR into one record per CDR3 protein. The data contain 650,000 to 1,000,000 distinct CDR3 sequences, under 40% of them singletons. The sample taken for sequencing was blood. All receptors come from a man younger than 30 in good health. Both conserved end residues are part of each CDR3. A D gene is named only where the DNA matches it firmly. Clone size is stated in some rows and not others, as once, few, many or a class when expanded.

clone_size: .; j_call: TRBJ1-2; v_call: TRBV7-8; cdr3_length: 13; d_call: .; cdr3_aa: CASISGGVYGYTF; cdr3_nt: TGTGCCAGCATTTCCGGAGGGGTCTATGGCTACACCTTC
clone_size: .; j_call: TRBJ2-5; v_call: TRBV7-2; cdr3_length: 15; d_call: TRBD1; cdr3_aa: CASSWGTEFQETQYF; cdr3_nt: TGTGCCAGCAGCTGGGGGACAGAATTCCAAGAGACCCAGTACTTC
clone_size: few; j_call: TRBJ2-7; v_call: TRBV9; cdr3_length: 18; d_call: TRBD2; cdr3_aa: CASSVEDPLAGGAYEQYF; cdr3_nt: TGTGCCAGCAGCGTAGAAGATCCACTAGCGGGGGGCGCCTACGAGCAGTACTTC
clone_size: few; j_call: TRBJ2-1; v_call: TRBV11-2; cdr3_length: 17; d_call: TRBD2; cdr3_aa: CASSWSSGAVGGNEQFF; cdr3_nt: TGTGCCAGCAGCTGGAGTAGCGGGGCTGTGGGAGGCAATGAGCAGTTCTTC
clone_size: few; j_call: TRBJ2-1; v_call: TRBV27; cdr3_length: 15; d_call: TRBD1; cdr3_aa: CASMLLGQGYNEQFF; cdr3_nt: TGTGCCAGCATGCTTCTCGGACAGGGCTACAATGAGCAGTTCTTC
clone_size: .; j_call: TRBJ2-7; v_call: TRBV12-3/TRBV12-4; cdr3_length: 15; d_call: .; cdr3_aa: CASSSPAGSSYEQYF; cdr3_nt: TGTGCCAGCAGTTCCCCGGCAGGGAGCTCCTACGAGCAGTACTTC
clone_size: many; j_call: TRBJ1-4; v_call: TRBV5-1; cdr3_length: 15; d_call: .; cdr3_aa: CASSSGAATNEKLFF; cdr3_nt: TGCGCCAGCAGCTCAGGGGCCGCAACTAATGAAAAACTGTTTTTT
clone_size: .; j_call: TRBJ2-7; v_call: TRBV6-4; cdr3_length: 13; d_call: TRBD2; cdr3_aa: CATVPGGAHEQYF; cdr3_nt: TGTGCCACCGTACCGGGGGGAGCCCACGAGCAGTACTTC
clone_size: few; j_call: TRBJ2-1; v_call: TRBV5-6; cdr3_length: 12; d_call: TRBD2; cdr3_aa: CASSGTSGAPFF; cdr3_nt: TGTGCCAGCAGCGGAACTAGCGGGGCCCCGTTCTTC
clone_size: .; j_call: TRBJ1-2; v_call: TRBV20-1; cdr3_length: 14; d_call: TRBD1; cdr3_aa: CSARWANRGYGYTF; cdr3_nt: TGCAGTGCTAGATGGGCCAACAGGGGCTATGGCTACACCTTC
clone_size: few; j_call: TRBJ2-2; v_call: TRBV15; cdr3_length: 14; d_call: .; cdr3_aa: CATSKVPYSGELFF; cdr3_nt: TGTGCCACCAGCAAAGTCCCATACTCCGGGGAGCTGTTTTTT
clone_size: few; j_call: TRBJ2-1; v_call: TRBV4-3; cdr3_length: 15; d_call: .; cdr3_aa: CASSHRTLSYNEQFF; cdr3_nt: TGCGCCAGCAGCCATCGGACTCTCTCCTACAATGAGCAGTTCTTC
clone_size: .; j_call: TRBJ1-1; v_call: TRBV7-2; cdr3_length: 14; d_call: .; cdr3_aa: CASSPGGASTEAFF; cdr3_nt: TGTGCCAGCAGCCCCGGGGGGGCGTCGACTGAAGCTTTCTTT
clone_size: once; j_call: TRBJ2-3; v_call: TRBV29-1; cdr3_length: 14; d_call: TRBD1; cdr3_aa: CSVVGQLSTDTQYF; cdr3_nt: TGCAGCGTTGTGGGACAGTTGAGCACAGATACGCAGTATTTT
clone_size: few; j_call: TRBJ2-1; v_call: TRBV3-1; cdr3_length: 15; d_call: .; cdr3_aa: CASSQYRMSIDEQFF; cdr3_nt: TGTGCCAGCAGCCAATACAGGATGAGTATCGATGAGCAGTTCTTC
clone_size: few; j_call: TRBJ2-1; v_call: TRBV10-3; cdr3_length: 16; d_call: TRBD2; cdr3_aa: CAISGSAGLAGGEQFF; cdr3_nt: TGTGCCATCAGTGGGTCGGCCGGACTAGCGGGGGGAGAGCAGTTCTTC